The T cell receptor (beta chain) described here comes from a study of blood T cell repertoires in COVID-19. Looking at the study overall: The origin of the acute and convalescent COVID-19 samples was the United States, Italy and Spain. T cells, B-cell-depleted T cells, or PBMCs provided the cDNA or gDNA that served as material.

Germline loops: CDR1 MDHEN, CDR2 SYDVKM. V lost 6 bases and J 8 bases, leaving 10 bases between the germline ends. The CDR3 spans 12 residues. Per the original methods: How many nucleated cells were present was estimated from reference gene primer amplification. Clones were read by immunoSEQ multiplex PCR, and TCRdb kept only the in-frame ones, dropping some. V and J calls plus clone size are reproduced from that table; the DNA served to infer D and trimming. The profile shows 75,000 to 100,000 clones, 87% of them singletons. Sequenced: peripheral blood. This TCR derives from a human donor in a cohort sampled during active COVID-19. The rearrangement links TRBV28 to TRBJ1-4; D gene ambiguous. CDR3 in DNA: TGTGCCAGCAGCCTCAAGCGGGAAAAACTGTTTTTT. Protein sequence: CASSLKREKLFF.